In its sample, the clone carrying this T cell receptor (beta chain) was seen once. Its antigen is currently unknown. This sample was taken from a study of cytomegalovirus exposure and HLA in healthy donors. Regarding the study as a whole: Whilst most TCR sequences proved rare, a subset of public TCRs occurred across many donors. According to a subsequent analysis, TCR clusters identified in the first cohort showed a tendency to co-occur across the approximately 130 validation repertoires.

CDR3 length equals 15 residues. V shed 4 bases and J shed 0 bases, with 12 bases lying between them. In germline, CDR1 is SGHAT, CDR2 FQNNGV. An approximately 120-subject validation cohort, separate from the approximately 670-subject first cohort, supplied the donors. Libraries were prepared by immunoSEQ multiplex PCR; TCRdb keeps only in-frame clonotypes and omits some of them. The sample lists about 110,000 clones; more than 75% were seen once. The chain joins TRBV11-2 to TRBJ1-2; D remains unclear. The sequenced sample consisted of PBMCs. This TCR was sampled from a woman in her twenties or thirties in good health and CMV-seropositive. The chain's CDR3 is CASSSGSTSNYGYTF. CDR3 bases: TGTGCCAGCAGCTCGGGGAGTACTTCTAACTATGGCTACACCTTC.